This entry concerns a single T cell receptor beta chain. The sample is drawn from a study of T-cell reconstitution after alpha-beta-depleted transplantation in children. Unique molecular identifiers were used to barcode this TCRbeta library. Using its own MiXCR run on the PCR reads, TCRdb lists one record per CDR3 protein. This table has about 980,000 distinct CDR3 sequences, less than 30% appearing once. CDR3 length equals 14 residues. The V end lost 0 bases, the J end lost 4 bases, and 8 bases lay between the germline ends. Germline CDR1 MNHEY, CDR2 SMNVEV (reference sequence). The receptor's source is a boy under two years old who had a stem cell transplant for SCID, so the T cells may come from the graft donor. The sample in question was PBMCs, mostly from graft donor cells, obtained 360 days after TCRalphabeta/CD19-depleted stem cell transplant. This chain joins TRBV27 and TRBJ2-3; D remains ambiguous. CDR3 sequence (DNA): TGTGCCAGCAGTTTATCGGTCCGGGCAGATACGCAGTATTTT. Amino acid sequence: CASSLSVRADTQYF.